A single T cell receptor (beta chain) is shown here with its context. This clonotype has only a few counts. Its recognized antigen is unknown. Per-nucleotide qualities are absent, and no much larger clonotype sits a single base away. Stable Graves' hyperthyroidism was defined as no progression to ophthalmopathy during 18 months of follow-up. Hyperthyroidism patients were aged 18 to 65 years and newly diagnosed, with disease duration of less than 2 months. The study excluded patients with uncontrolled infections, other autoimmune diseases, pregnancy or lactation. Diagnoses were established on the basis of clinical symptoms, serum thyroxine and TRAb, thyroid ultrasound, and orbital computed tomography. Ficoll-Paque density gradient centrifugation was used to isolate PBMCs from about 9.4 ml of fresh peripheral blood. Total RNA was extracted with Trizol reagent, and quality was checked on an Agilent 2100 Bioanalyzer.

The data originate from a study of T cells in Graves' hyperthyroidism and ophthalmopathy (dated by TCRdb to between 2019 and 2020). For the study in its entirety: Peripheral blood was collected at initial diagnosis, before any treatment. The roughly 100 discovery patients were randomly split 7:3 into training and test sets. Once sampling was done, hyperthyroidism patients were given methimazole at a starting dose of 30 mg daily, whereas ophthalmopathy patients were given high-dose intravenous methylprednisolone. The paper describes TCR Vbeta CDR3 sequencing of 120 to 150 peripheral blood samples, made up of some 42 ophthalmopathy patients, 70 to 75 hyperthyroidism patients and about 17 progressor patients. Prospective prediction of ophthalmopathy was tested in an independent validation cohort consisting of fewer than 20 hyperthyroidism patients and over 15 patients who later progressed to ophthalmopathy. The study also compared thyroid tissue and blood T-cell repertoires from roughly six Graves' hyperthyroidism patients. TCR V-J signatures able to tell the groups apart were searched for in a discovery cohort of 95 to 100 patients, of whom approximately 40 had Graves' ophthalmopathy and roughly 57 had stable Graves' hyperthyroidism.

Results and caveats for the whole study, not just this receptor: No statistical method was used to set the sample size in advance, and investigators knew the group allocation. In validation, the model predicted progression to ophthalmopathy a median of about 6.8 months before onset, with approximately 70% sensitivity and 72.22% specificity. Blood samples also contained most of the expanded thyroid clonotypes (frequency above 0.001), which suggests that blood repertoires may reflect thyroid immune responses. Ophthalmopathy was separated from stable hyperthyroidism by a 13 V-J signature model, with approximately 89% sensitivity and about 81% specificity obtained in cross-validation and 80%/75% obtained in testing.

From the cysteine up to the phenylalanine, the CDR3 has a length of 13 residues. The retained sequence is limited to the CDR3, 39 bases, with the frame set at the first base. V is clipped by 6 bases and J by 4 bases, and the sequence between their germline boundaries is 15 bases long. Based on the germline V gene (reference sequence), the CDR1 and CDR2 sequences are DFQATT and SNEGSKA. The TCR beta CDR3 regions were amplified from RNA transcripts. For the first round of RT-PCR on the TCR CDR3, the HTBI primer set was used together with the Qiagen OneStep RT-PCR kit. Libraries were constructed in a second round of multiplex PCR, after which size selection and purification were performed. Sequencing of the libraries was done on an Illumina HiSeq2000 using paired-end 100 bp reads. On the study's bioinformatics: SOAPnuke was used to process the raw data, with reads discarded if the reads contained adapters or uncalled bases, had a mean Phred below 15, or lacked an exact constant-primer or identifier match. High-quality paired reads were merged with COPE v1.2.5, and unique nucleotide sequences were defined as clonotypes. Clonotypes were aligned to IMGT TRBV, TRBD and TRBJ reference segments using MiTCR v1.1. The analysis included only V-J combinations with a frequency above 0.0001, which together covered around 99% of the repertoires. The TCS score was defined as F50 (clonal expansion) divided by E x V (chaos), with BLOSUM62-based TCRdist calculated between CDR3 peptides within each V-J. Welch's t-statistics and random forest reduced fewer than 600 V-J features to 13, which were used in a naive Bayes classifier (R e1071). Through fastp at Q25 and MiXCR, TCRdb rebuilt clones from the public reads, retaining in-frame beta chains. When rows share a CDR3 protein, they turn into one entry using the most common DNA and genes. These V and J calls originate from TCRdb's pipeline instead of the authors' own analysis. The sample contains hundreds of thousands of distinct CDR3 sequences, 13% to 15% of them found a single time. Of the sample, about 10% is held by the ten largest clones.

Sequenced material: blood. The clonotype comes from a woman aged 18-29 years with Graves' hyperthyroidism. The receptor chain draws on TRBV20-1 and TRBJ2-5; the D gene is perhaps TRBD2, from 7 matching bases. The CDR3 in this case is CSAPRGGGETQYF. The bases read TGCAGTGCCCCGAGGGGGGGGGGAGAGACCCAGTACTTC.